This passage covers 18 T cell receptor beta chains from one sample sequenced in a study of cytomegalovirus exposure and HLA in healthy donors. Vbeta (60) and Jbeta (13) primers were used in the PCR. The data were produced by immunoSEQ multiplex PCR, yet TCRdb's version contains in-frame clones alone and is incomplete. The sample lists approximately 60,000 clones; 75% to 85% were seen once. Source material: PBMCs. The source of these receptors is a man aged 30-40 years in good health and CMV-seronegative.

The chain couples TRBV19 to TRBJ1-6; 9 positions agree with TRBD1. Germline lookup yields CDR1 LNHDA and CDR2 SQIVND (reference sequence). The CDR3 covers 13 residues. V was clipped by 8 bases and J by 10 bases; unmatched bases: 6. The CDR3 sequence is CASADRGPSPLHF. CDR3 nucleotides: TGTGCCAGTGCGGACAGGGGTCCCTCACCCCTCCACTTT.

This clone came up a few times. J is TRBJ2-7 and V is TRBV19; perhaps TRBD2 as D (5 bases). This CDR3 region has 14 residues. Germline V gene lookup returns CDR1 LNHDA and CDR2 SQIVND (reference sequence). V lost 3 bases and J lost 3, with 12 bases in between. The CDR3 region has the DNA TGTGCCAGTAGTATGGGCCTCCGGGACTACGAGCAGTACTTC. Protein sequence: CASSMGLRDYEQYF.

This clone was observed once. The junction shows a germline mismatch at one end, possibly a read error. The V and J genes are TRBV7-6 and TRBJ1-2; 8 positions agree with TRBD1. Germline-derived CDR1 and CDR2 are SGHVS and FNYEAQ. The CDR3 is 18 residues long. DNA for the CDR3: TGTGCCAGCAGCCCCACTAGTTCACAGGGGGTGGGAAAGGATGGCTGCACCTTC. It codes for CASSPTSSQGVGKDGCTF. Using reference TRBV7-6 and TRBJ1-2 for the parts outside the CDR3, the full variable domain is GAGVSQSPRYKVTKRGQDVALRCDPISGHVSLYWYRQALGQGPEFLTYFNYEAQQDKSGLPNDRFSAERPEGSISTLTIQRTEQRDSAMYRCASSPTSSQGVGKDGCTFGSGTRLTVV.

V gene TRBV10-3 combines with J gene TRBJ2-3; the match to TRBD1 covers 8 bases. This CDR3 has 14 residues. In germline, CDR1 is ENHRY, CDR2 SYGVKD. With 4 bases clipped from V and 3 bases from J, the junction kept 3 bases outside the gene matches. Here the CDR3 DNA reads TGTGCCATCAGTGGGACAGGGAGAACAGATACGCAGTATTTT. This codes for CAISGTGRTDTQYF.

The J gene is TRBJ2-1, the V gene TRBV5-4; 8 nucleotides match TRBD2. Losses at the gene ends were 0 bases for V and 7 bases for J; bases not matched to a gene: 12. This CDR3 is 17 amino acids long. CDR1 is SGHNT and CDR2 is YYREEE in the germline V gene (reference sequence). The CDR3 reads CASSLGLTSGGKNEQFF. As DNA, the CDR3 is TGTGCCAGCAGCTTGGGGTTAACCAGCGGGGGCAAGAATGAGCAGTTCTTC.

CDR3 loop: CASSLGQGNEQFF. CDR3 coding DNA: TGTGCCAGCAGCTTAGGACAGGGCAATGAGCAGTTCTTC. The chain combines TRBV7-8 with TRBJ2-1; 7 bases fit TRBD1. The CDR3 is made up of 13 amino acids. The V and J ends lost 1 base and 6 bases, in that order; junction bases with no gene match: 0. Germline CDR1 SGHVS, CDR2 FQNEAQ. Full variable domain (missing parts from reference TRBV7-8 and TRBJ2-1): GAGVSQSPRYKVAKRGQDVALRCDPISGHVSLFWYQQALGQGPEFLTYFQNEAQLDKSGLPSDRFFAERPEGSVSTLKIQRTQQEDSAVYLCASSLGQGNEQFFGPGTRLTVL.

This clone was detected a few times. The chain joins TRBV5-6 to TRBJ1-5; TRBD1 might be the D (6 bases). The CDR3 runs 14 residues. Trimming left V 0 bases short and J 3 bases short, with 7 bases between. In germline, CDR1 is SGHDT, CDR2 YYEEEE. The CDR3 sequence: CASSLGTDNQPQHF. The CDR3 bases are TGTGCCAGCAGCTTGGGGACAGACAATCAGCCCCAGCATTTT.

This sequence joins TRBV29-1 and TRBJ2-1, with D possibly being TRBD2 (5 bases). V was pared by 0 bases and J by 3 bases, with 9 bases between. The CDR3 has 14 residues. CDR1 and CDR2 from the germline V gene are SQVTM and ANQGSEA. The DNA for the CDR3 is TGCAGCGTTGAAGATCCCGGGGTCTACAATGAGCAGTTCTTC. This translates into CSVEDPGVYNEQFF.

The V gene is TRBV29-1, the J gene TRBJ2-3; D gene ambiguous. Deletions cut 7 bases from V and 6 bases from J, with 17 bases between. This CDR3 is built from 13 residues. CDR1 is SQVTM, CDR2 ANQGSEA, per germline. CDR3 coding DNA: TGCAGCGACCTTAGTGGAGAAGCGGATACGCAGTATTTT. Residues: CSDLSGEADTQYF.

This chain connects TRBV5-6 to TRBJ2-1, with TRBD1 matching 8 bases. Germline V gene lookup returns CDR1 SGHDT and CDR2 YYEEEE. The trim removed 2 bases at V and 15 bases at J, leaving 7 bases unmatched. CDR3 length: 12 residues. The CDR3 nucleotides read TGTGCCAGCAGCTTTCGGACAGGGAAATCGTTCTTC. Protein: CASSFRTGKSFF.

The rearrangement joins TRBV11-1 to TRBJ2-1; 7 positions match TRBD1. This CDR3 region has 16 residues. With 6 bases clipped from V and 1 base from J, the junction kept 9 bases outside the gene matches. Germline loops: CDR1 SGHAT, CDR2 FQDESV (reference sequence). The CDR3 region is CASRSQDRWSYNEQFF. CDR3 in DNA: TGTGCCAGCAGATCACAGGACAGGTGGTCCTACAATGAGCAGTTCTTC.

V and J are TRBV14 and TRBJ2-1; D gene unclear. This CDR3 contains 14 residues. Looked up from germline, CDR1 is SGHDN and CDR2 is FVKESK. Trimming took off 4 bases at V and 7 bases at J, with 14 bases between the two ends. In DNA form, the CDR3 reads TGTGCCAGCAGCCCCCGGGTGATCCTAAATGAGCAGTTCTTC. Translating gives CASSPRVILNEQFF.

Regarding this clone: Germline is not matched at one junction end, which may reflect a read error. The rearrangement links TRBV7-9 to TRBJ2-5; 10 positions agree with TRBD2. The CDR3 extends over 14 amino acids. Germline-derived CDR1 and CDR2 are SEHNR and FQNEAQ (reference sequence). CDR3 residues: CSSSLAGGWETQYF. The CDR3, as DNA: TGTTCCAGCAGCTTAGCGGGAGGATGGGAGACCCAGTACTTC.

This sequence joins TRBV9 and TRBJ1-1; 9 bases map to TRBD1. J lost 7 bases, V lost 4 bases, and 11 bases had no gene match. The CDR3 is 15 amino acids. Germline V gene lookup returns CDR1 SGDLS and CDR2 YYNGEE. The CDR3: CASSPWTGALGEAFF. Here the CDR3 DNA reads TGTGCCAGCAGCCCGTGGACAGGGGCTTTGGGTGAAGCTTTCTTT. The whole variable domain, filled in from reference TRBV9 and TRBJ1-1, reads DSGVTQTPKHLITATGQRVTLRCSPRSGDLSVYWYQQSLDQGLQFLIQYYNGEERAKGNILERFSAQQFPDLHSELNLSSLELGDSALYFCASSPWTGALGEAFFGQGTRLTVV.

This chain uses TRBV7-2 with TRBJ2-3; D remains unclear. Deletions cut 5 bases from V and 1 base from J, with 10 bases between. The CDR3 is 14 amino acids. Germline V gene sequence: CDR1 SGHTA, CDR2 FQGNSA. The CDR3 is CASSHRRGTDTQYF. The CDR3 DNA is TGTGCCAGCAGCCACCGTCGGGGCACAGATACGCAGTATTTT. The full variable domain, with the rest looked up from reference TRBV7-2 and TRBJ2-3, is GAGVSQSPSNKVTEKGKDVELRCDPISGHTALYWYRQSLGQGLEFLIYFQGNSAPDKSGLPSDRFSAERTGGSVSTLTIQRTQQEDSAVYLCASSHRRGTDTQYFGPGTRLTVL.

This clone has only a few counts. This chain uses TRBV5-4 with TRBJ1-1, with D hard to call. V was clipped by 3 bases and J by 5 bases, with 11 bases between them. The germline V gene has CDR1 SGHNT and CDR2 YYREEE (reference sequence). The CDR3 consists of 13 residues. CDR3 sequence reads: CASSSPGGTEAFF. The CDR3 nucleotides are TGTGCCAGCAGCTCCCCTGGAGGGACTGAAGCTTTCTTT.

The CDR3 is CASSLIANTEAFF. In DNA form, the CDR3 reads TGTGCCAGCAGCTTAATAGCCAACACTGAAGCTTTCTTT. The rearrangement links TRBV7-3 to TRBJ1-1, with D hard to call. V was cut by 1 base and J by 2 bases, with 5 bases left in between. This CDR3 has 13 amino acids. In germline, CDR1 is SGHTA, CDR2 FQGTGA.

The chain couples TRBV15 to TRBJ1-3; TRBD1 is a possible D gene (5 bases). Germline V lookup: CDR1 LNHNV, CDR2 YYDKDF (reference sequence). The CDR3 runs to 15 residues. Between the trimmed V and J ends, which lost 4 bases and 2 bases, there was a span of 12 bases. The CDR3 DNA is TGTGCCACCAGCACCGACAGAGATCCTGGAAACACCATATATTTT. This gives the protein CATSTDRDPGNTIYF.